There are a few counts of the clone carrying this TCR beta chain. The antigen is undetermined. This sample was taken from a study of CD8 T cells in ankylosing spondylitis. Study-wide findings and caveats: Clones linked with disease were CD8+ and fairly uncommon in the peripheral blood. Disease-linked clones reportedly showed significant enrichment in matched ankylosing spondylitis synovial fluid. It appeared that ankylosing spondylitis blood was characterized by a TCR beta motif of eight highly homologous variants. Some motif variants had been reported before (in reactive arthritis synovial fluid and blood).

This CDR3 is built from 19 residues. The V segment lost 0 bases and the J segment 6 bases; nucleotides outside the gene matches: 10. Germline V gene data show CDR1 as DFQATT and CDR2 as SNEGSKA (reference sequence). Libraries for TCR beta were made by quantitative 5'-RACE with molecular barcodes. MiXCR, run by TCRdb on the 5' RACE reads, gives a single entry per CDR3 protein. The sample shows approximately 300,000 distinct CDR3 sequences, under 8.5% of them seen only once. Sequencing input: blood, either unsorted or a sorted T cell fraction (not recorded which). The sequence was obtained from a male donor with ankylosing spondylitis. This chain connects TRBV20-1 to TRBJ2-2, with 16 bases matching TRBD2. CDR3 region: CSARDPGTSGRALSGELFF. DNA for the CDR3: TGCAGTGCTAGAGACCCCGGGACTAGCGGGAGGGCCCTATCCGGGGAGCTGTTTTTT.